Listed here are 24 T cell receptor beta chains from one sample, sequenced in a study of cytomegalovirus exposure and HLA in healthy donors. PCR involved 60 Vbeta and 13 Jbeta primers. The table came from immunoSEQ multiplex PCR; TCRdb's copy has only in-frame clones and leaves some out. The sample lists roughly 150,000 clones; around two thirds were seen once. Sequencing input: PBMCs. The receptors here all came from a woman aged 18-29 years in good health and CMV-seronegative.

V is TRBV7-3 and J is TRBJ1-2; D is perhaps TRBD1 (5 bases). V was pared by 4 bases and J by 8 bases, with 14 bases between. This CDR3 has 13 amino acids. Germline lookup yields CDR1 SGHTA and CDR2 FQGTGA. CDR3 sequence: CASSSNGGRGYTF. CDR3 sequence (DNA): TGTGCCAGCAGCTCAAATGGGGGGAGGGGCTACACCTTC.

The CDR3 DNA is TGTGCCAGCAGCGTAGACCCGGGAAGGAGGACCGGGGAGCTGTTTTTT. Translating it yields CASSVDPGRRTGELFF. The genes are TRBV9 and TRBJ2-2; D perhaps matches TRBD2 (5 bases). CDR3 length: 16 residues. Germline V gene lookup returns CDR1 SGDLS and CDR2 YYNGEE. V was pared by 0 bases and J by 5 bases, with 14 bases between. Complete variable domain (other parts from reference TRBV9 and TRBJ2-2): DSGVTQTPKHLITATGQRVTLRCSPRSGDLSVYWYQQSLDQGLQFLIQYYNGEERAKGNILERFSAQQFPDLHSELNLSSLELGDSALYFCASSVDPGRRTGELFFGEGSRLTVL.

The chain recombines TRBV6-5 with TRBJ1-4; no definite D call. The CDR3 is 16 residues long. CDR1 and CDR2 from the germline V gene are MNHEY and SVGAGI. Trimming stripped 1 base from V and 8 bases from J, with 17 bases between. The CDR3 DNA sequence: TGTGCCAGCAGTTACTTTCGGGGAGGGCTTAGGGAAAAACTGTTTTTT. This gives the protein CASSYFRGGLREKLFF.

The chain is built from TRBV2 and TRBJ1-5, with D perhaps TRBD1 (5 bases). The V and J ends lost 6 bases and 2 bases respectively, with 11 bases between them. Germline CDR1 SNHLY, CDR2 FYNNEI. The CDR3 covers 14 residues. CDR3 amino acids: CASRFRVGNQPQHF. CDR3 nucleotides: TGTGCCAGCAGGTTCAGGGTCGGCAATCAGCCCCAGCATTTT.

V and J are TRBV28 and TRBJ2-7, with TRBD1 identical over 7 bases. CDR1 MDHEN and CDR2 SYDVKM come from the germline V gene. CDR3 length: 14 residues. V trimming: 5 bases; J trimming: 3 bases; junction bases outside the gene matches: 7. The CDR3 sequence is CASSPPTGNYEQYF. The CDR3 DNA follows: TGTGCCAGCAGTCCCCCGACAGGGAACTACGAGCAGTACTTC. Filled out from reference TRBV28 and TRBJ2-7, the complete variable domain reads DVKVTQSSRYLVKRTGEKVFLECVQDMDHENMFWYRQDPGLGLRLIYFSYDVKMKEKGDIPEGYSVSREKKERFSLILESASTNQTSMYLCASSPPTGNYEQYFGPGTRLTVT.

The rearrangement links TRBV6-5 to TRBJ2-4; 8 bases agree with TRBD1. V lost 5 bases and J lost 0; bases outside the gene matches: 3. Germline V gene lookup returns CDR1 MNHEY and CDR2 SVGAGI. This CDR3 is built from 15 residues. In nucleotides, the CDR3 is TGTGCCAGCAGTGGGACAGGACTAGCCAAAAACATTCAGTACTTC. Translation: CASSGTGLAKNIQYF.

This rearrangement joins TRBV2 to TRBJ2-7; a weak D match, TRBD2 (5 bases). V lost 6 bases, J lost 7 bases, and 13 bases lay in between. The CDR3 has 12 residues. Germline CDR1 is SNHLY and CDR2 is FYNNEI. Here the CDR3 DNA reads TGTGCCAGCAGCGGGGAATTGGGAGAGCAGTACGTC. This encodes CASSGELGEQYV.

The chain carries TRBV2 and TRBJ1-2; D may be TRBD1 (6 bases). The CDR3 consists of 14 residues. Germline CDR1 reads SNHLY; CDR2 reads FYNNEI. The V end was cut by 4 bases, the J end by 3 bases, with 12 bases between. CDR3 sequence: CASSVRPGDYGYTF. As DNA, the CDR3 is TGTGCCAGCAGTGTTCGGCCAGGGGACTATGGCTACACCTTC.

The CDR3 region is CASKTQGLNYGYTF. The CDR3 nucleotides read TGTGCCAGCAAAACACAGGGCCTTAACTATGGCTACACCTTC. The chain carries TRBV28 and TRBJ1-2; TRBD1 might be the D (6 bases). The CDR3 consists of 14 residues. V gave up 7 bases and J gave up 1 base, with 13 bases separating them. Germline-derived CDR1 and CDR2 are MDHEN and SYDVKM.

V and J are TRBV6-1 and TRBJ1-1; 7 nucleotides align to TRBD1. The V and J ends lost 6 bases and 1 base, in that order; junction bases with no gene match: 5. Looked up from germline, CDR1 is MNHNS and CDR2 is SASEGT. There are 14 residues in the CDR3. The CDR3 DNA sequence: TGTGCCAGCAGGGAGGGACAGCCGAACACTGAAGCTTTCTTT. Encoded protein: CASREGQPNTEAFF.

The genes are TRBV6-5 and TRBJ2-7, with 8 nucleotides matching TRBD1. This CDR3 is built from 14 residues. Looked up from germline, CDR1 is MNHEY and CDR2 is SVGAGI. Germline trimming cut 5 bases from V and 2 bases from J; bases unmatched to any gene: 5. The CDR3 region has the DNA TGTGCCAGCAGTAGACAGGGGATGGCCTACGAGCAGTACTTC. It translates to CASSRQGMAYEQYF.

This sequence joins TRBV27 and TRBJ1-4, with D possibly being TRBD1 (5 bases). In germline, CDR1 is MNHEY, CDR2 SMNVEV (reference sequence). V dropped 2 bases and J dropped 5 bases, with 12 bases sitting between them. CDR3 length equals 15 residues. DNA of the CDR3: TGTGCCAGCAGTTTACTCGAAAGGGGCAATGAAAAACTGTTTTTT. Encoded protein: CASSLLERGNEKLFF.

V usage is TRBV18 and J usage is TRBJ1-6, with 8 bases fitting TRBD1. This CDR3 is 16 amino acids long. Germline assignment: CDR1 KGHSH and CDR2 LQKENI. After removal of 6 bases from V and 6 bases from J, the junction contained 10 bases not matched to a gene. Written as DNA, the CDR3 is TGTGCCAGCTCTCCTGGGACAGGCTTTTCTAATTCACCCCTCCACTTT. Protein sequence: CASSPGTGFSNSPLHF.

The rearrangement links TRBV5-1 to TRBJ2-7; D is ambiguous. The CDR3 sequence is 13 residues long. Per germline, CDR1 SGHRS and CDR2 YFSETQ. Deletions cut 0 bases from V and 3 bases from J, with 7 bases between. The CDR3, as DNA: TGCGCCAGCAGCTTGGTTGCAGACTACGAGCAGTACTTC. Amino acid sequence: CASSLVADYEQYF.

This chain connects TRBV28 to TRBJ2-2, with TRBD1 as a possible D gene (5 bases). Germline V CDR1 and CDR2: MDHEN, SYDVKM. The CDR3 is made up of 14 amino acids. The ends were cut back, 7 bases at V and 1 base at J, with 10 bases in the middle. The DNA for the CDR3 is TGTGCCAGCACCCTCGGACAGAACACCGGGGAGCTGTTTTTT. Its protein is CASTLGQNTGELFF.

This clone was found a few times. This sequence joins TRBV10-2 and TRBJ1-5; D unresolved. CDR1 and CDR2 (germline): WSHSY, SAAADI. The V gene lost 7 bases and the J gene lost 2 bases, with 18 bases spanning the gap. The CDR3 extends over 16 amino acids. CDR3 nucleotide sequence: TGCGCCAGCACCGAGAAGGCTCTCGGGGGCAATCAGCCCCAGCATTTT. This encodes CASTEKALGGNQPQHF.

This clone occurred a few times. The CDR3: CASSVESSGAFYEQYF. The CDR3 DNA reads as TGTGCCAGCAGCGTAGAAAGTAGTGGGGCTTTCTACGAGCAGTACTTC. The gene calls are TRBV9 and TRBJ2-7; D may be TRBD1 (5 bases). CDR3 length equals 16 residues. Germline V gene sequence: CDR1 SGDLS, CDR2 YYNGEE. V was clipped by 0 bases and J by 3 bases, with 16 bases between them.

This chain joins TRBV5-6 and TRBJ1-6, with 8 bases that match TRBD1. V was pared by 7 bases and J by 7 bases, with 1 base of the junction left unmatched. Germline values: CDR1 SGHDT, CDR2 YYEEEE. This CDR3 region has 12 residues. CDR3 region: CASRTGNSPLHF. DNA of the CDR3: TGTGCCAGCCGGACAGGGAATTCACCCCTCCACTTT.

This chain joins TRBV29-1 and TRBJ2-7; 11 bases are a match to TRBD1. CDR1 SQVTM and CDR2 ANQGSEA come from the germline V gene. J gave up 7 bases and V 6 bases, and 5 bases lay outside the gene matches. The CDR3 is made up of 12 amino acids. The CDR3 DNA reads TGCAGCGTGAACTGGGACAGGGGGGAGCAGTACTTC. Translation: CSVNWDRGEQYF.

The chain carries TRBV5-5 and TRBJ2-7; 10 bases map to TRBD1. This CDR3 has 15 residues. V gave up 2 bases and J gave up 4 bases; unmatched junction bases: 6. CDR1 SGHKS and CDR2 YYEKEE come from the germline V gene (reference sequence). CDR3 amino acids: CASSLETGGPYEQYV. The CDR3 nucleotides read TGTGCCAGCAGCTTAGAGACAGGGGGCCCATACGAGCAGTACGTC.

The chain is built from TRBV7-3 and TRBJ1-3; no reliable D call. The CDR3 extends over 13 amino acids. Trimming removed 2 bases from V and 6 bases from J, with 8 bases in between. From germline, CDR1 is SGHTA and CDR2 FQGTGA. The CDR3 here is CASSLRGSNTIYF. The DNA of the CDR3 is TGTGCCAGCAGCTTACGGGGATCAAACACCATATATTTT.

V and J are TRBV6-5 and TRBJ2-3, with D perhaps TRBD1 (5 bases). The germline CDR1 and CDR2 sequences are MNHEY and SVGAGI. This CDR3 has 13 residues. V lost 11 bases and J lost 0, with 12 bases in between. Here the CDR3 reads CAAHRPSTDTQYF. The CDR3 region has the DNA TGTGCCGCACACAGGCCTAGCACAGATACGCAGTATTTT.

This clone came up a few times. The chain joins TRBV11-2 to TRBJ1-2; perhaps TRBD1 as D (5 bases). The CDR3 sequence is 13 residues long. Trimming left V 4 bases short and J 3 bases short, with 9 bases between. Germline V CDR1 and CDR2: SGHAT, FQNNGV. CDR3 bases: TGTGCCAGCAGCTATACGACAGACTATGGCTACACCTTC. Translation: CASSYTTDYGYTF.

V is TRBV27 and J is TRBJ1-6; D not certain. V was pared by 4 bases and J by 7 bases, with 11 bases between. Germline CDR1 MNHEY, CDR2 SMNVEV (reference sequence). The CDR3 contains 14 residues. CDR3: CASSSRQVNSPLHF. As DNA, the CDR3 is TGTGCCAGCAGTTCTCGACAAGTGAATTCACCCCTCCACTTT.